One and the same sample provided the 5 T cell receptor beta chains below, sequenced in a study of stem cell transplantation in POMP-related autoinflammatory disease. Measured with immunoSEQ multiplex PCR; TCRdb has only the in-frame clones, and not every one. The table has tens of thousands of clones, approximately 90% seen once. Sequenced here: CD4+ T cells from PBMCs, sampled after stem cell transplantation. Source of these receptors: a human patient with POMP-related autoinflammation and immune dysregulation (PRAID). The graft donor may have given rise to some T cells.

V usage is TRBV6-1 and J usage is TRBJ2-1, with D perhaps TRBD2 (5 bases). The germline V gene has CDR1 MNHNS and CDR2 SASEGT. The ends were cut back, 4 bases at V and 4 bases at J, with 17 bases in the middle. This CDR3 comprises 16 residues. The DNA of the CDR3 is TGTGCCAGCAGTGCCCGGGGATGGGAAAAATACAATGAGCAGTTCTTC. Protein product: CASSARGWEKYNEQFF.

The chain couples TRBV5-1 to TRBJ2-2, with a tentative D call TRBD2 (5 bases). Between the trimmed V and J ends, which lost 0 bases and 5 bases, there was a span of 11 bases. This CDR3 spans 15 amino acids. Germline lookup yields CDR1 SGHRS and CDR2 YFSETQ. The CDR3 loop is CASSLGGPGTGELFF. The CDR3 nucleotides are TGCGCCAGCAGCTTGGGTGGGCCGGGGACCGGGGAGCTGTTTTTT.

The V and J genes are TRBV18 and TRBJ2-2; D remains ambiguous. V lost 4 bases and J lost 7, with 7 bases in between. The V gene's germline CDR1 is KGHSH and CDR2 LQKENI. The CDR3 totals 12 residues. CDR3 bases: TGTGCCAGCTCACACACGTACGGGGAGCTGTTTTTT. It translates to CASSHTYGELFF.

V usage is TRBV28 and J usage is TRBJ1-5; 9 bases are a match to TRBD1. The CDR3 has 15 residues. The junction had 5 bases not matched to a gene; V was cut back by 6 bases and J by 2 bases. Germline V gene data show CDR1 as MDHEN and CDR2 as SYDVKM. The CDR3 sequence: CASRGQGRRNQPQHF. CDR3 sequence (DNA): TGTGCCAGCAGGGGACAGGGAAGGCGCAATCAGCCCCAGCATTTT. Full variable domain (rest looked up from reference TRBV28 and TRBJ1-5): DVKVTQSSRYLVKRTGEKVFLECVQDMDHENMFWYRQDPGLGLRLIYFSYDVKMKEKGDIPEGYSVSREKKERFSLILESASTNQTSMYLCASRGQGRRNQPQHFGDGTRLSIL.

This clone has just a few counts. This sequence joins TRBV4-1 and TRBJ1-5; D gene ambiguous. V lost 3 bases and J lost 3, with 12 bases in between. The CDR3 loop spans 15 amino acids. Germline V gene data show CDR1 as MGHRA and CDR2 as YSYEKL. The CDR3 DNA reads TGCGCCAGCAGCCAGCGGGAGGGTACCAATCAGCCCCAGCATTTT. Protein product: CASSQREGTNQPQHF.